A selection of T cell receptor beta chains follows, all from one sample in a study of early T cells in non-severe SARS-CoV-2 infection. TCRdb re-called the 5' RACE reads through MiXCR, storing one row per CDR3 protein. The sample holds 25,000 to 30,000 distinct CDR3 sequences, approximately 6.6% seen once. The sample consisted of whole blood, taken at baseline. These TCRs come from an adult who was a healthcare worker with PCR-confirmed SARS-CoV-2 infection or an uninfected control (not recorded which). Each CDR3 is given with its conserved first and last residue.

CDR3aa: CASSPEWAEDEQYF; v_gene: TRBV3-1; j_gene: TRBJ2-7
CDR3aa: CASSFDSNYGYTF; v_gene: TRBV5-4; j_gene: TRBJ1-2
CDR3aa: CASSYTRSYNEQFF; v_gene: TRBV28; j_gene: TRBJ2-1
CDR3aa: CSVGDRGYEQYF; v_gene: TRBV20-1; j_gene: TRBJ2-7
CDR3aa: CASRAPGQGASGYTF; v_gene: TRBV5-5; j_gene: TRBJ1-2
CDR3aa: CASSPQGRGTDTQYF; v_gene: TRBV9; j_gene: TRBJ2-3
CDR3aa: CASSAGMNTEAFF; v_gene: TRBV18; j_gene: TRBJ1-1
CDR3aa: CASSPGQTYEQYF; v_gene: TRBV7-7; j_gene: TRBJ2-7
CDR3aa: CASSAPLLAGSSYEQYF; v_gene: TRBV28; j_gene: TRBJ2-7
CDR3aa: CASSQDRGQGDEKLFF; v_gene: TRBV4-3; j_gene: TRBJ1-4
CDR3aa: CASSRTDRSSVHEQYF; v_gene: TRBV7-9; j_gene: TRBJ2-7
CDR3aa: CASSQYTGANTEAFF; v_gene: TRBV4-1; j_gene: TRBJ1-1
CDR3aa: CASSPETGLIYGYTF; v_gene: TRBV5-1; j_gene: TRBJ1-2
CDR3aa: CASSSVGRETQYF; v_gene: TRBV11-2; j_gene: TRBJ2-5
CDR3aa: CASSGSYEQYF; v_gene: TRBV25-1; j_gene: TRBJ2-7
CDR3aa: CASSSKTRGTDTQYF; v_gene: TRBV7-8; j_gene: TRBJ2-3
CDR3aa: CASSLALAGPGYTF; v_gene: TRBV7-8; j_gene: TRBJ1-2
CDR3aa: CASILDRGVNQPQHF; v_gene: TRBV2; j_gene: TRBJ1-5
CDR3aa: CSARDRGQGGPEQYF; v_gene: TRBV20-1; j_gene: TRBJ2-7
CDR3aa: CASSFKLGGRADEQFF; v_gene: TRBV7-9; j_gene: TRBJ2-1
CDR3aa: CASSLLAGGETQYF; v_gene: TRBV12-3/TRBV12-4; j_gene: TRBJ2-5
CDR3aa: CSASSGLRVGTQYF; v_gene: TRBV20-1; j_gene: TRBJ2-3
CDR3aa: CASSSPPGSSGSEAFF; v_gene: TRBV5-1; j_gene: TRBJ1-1
CDR3aa: CASSTRDRGYNEQFF; v_gene: TRBV6-2/TRBV6-3; j_gene: TRBJ2-1
CDR3aa: CASTDWDEQFF; v_gene: TRBV6-6; j_gene: TRBJ2-1
CDR3aa: CASSLKGFGHNEQFF; v_gene: TRBV11-2; j_gene: TRBJ2-1
CDR3aa: CASSLGTGLSYEQYF; v_gene: TRBV27; j_gene: TRBJ2-7
CDR3aa: CASLRRASAGANVLTF; v_gene: TRBV6-1; j_gene: TRBJ2-6
CDR3aa: CASSIRYGYTF; v_gene: TRBV19; j_gene: TRBJ1-2
CDR3aa: CASSRGQDGYTF; v_gene: TRBV7-8; j_gene: TRBJ1-2
CDR3aa: CASTASAREETQYF; v_gene: TRBV5-1; j_gene: TRBJ2-5
CDR3aa: CASSSPGQGELFF; v_gene: TRBV11-2; j_gene: TRBJ2-2
CDR3aa: CASSLGQQPYEQYF; v_gene: TRBV7-9; j_gene: TRBJ2-7
CDR3aa: CASSEGGETQYF; v_gene: TRBV2; j_gene: TRBJ2-5
CDR3aa: CASSQKNRITEAFF; v_gene: TRBV14; j_gene: TRBJ1-1
CDR3aa: CASSLVTSRGEAFF; v_gene: TRBV7-9; j_gene: TRBJ1-1
CDR3aa: CASSTPDRSINTGELFF; v_gene: TRBV28; j_gene: TRBJ2-2
CDR3aa: CASSPSTGELFF; v_gene: TRBV5-4; j_gene: TRBJ2-2
CDR3aa: CASSQGPTLYAAFF; v_gene: TRBV3-1; j_gene: TRBJ1-1
CDR3aa: CASGSGTRSYEQYF; v_gene: TRBV18; j_gene: TRBJ2-7
CDR3aa: CASSTGGADTQYF; v_gene: TRBV5-4; j_gene: TRBJ2-3
CDR3aa: CATSRGRDSLYEQYF; v_gene: TRBV15; j_gene: TRBJ2-7
CDR3aa: CASRAGLINQPQHF; v_gene: TRBV6-2/TRBV6-3; j_gene: TRBJ1-5
CDR3aa: CASSPGGHGYTF; v_gene: TRBV6-6; j_gene: TRBJ1-2
CDR3aa: CASSLFVENQPQHF; v_gene: TRBV5-5; j_gene: TRBJ1-5
CDR3aa: CASSPTSGALYNEQFF; v_gene: TRBV27; j_gene: TRBJ2-1
CDR3aa: CASSSMTGPDYGYTF; v_gene: TRBV7-9; j_gene: TRBJ1-2
CDR3aa: CASSETETKGETQYF; v_gene: TRBV2; j_gene: TRBJ2-5